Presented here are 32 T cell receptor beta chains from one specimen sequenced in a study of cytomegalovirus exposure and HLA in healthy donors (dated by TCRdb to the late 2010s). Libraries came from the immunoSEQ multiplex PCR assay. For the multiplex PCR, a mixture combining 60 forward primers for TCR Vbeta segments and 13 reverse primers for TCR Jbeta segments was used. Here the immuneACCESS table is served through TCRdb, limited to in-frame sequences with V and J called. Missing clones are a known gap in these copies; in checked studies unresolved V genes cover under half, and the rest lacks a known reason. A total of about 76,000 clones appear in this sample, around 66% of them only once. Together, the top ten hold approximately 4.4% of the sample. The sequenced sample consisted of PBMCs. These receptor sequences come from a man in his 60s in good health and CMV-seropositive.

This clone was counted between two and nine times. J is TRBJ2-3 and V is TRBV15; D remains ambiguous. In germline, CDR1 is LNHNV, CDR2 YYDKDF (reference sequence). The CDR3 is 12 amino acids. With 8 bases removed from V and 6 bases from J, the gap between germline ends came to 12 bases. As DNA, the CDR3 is TGTGCCACCTCCCCCGCGGAGGATACGCAGTATTTT. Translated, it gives CATSPAEDTQYF.

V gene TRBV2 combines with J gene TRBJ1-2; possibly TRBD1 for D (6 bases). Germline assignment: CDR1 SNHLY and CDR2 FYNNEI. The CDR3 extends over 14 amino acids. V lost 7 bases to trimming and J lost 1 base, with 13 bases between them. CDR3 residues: CASMGAPSNYGYTF. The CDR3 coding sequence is TGTGCCAGCATGGGGGCCCCTAGTAACTATGGCTACACCTTC.

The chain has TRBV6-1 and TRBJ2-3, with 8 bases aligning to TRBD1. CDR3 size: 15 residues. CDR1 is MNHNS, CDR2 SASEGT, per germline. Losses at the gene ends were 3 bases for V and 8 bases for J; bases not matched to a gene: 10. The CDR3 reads CASSDEGRGLFTQYF. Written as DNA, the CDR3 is TGTGCCAGCAGTGATGAGGGCAGGGGGCTGTTTACGCAGTATTTT.

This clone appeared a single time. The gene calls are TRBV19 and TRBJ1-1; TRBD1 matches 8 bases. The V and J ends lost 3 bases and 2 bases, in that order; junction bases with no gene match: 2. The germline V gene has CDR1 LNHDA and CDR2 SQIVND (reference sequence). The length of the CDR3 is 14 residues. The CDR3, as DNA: TGTGCCAGTAGTATTGCAGGGGGCAACACTGAAGCTTTCTTT. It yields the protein CASSIAGGNTEAFF.

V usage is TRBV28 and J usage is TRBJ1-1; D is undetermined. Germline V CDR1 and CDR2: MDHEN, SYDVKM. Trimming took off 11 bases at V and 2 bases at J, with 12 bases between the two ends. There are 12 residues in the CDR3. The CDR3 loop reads CAAQEGNTEAFF. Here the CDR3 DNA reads TGTGCCGCACAAGAGGGTAACACTGAAGCTTTCTTT.

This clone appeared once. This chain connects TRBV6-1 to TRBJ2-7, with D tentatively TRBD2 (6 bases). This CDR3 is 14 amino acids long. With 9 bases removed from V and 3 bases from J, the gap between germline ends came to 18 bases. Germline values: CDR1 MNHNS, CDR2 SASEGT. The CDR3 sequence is CASEKEAGYYEQYF. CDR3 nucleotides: TGTGCCAGTGAGAAGGAGGCGGGGTACTACGAGCAGTACTTC.

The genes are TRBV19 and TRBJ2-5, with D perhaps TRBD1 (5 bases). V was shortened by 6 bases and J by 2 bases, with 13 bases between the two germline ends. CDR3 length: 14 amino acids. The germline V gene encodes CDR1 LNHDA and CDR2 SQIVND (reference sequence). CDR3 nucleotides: TGTGCCAGTAGCCCCGGACACAAGCAAGAGACCCAGTACTTC. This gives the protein CASSPGHKQETQYF.

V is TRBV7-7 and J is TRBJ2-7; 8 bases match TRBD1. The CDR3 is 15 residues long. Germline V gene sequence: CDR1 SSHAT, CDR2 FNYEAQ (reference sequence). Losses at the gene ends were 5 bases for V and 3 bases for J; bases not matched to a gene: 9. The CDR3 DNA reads TGTGCCAGCAGCCCGGGGACAGGTCCTCACTACGAGCAGTACTTC. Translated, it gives CASSPGTGPHYEQYF. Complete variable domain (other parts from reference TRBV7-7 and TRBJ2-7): GAGVSQSPRYKVTKRGQDVTLRCDPISSHATLYWYQQALGQGPEFLTYFNYEAQPDKSGLPSDRFSAERPEGSISTLTIQRTEQRDSAMYRCASSPGTGPHYEQYFGPGTRLTVT.

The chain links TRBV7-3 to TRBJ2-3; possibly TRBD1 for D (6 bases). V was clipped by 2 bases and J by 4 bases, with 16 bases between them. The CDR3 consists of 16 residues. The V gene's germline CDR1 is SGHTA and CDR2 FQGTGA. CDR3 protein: CASSLGGRGSADTQYF. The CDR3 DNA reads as TGTGCCAGCAGCTTAGGTGGCAGGGGATCCGCAGATACGCAGTATTTT.

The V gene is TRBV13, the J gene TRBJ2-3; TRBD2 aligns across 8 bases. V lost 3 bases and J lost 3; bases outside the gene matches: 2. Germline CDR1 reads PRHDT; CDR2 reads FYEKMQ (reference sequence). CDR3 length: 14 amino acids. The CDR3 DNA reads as TGTGCCAGCAGCTTCGGGACTAGTACAGATACGCAGTATTTT. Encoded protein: CASSFGTSTDTQYF.

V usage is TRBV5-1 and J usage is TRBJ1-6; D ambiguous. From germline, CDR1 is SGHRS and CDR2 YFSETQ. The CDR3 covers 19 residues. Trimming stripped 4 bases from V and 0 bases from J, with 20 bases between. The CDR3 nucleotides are TGCGCCAGCAGCCCATTCCCCGGGGATCAAAGCTCCTATAATTCACCCCTCCACTTT. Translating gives CASSPFPGDQSSYNSPLHF.

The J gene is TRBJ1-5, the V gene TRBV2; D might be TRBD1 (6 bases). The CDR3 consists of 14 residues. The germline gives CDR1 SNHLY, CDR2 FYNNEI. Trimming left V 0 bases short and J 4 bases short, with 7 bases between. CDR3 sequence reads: CASSEATGNQPQHF. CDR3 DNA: TGTGCCAGCAGTGAAGCGACAGGAAATCAGCCCCAGCATTTT.

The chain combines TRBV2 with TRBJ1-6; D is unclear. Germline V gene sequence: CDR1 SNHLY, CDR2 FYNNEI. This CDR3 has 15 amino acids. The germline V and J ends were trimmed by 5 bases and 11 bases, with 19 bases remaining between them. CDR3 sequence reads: CASSPILTSVAPLHF. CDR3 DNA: TGTGCCAGCAGTCCTATACTTACTTCTGTGGCACCCCTCCACTTT.

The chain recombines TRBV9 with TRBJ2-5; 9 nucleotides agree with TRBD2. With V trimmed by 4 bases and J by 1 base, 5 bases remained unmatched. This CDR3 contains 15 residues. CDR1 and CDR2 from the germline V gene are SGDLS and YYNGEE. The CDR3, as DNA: TGTGCCAGCAGCATAAGCGGGAGGTCCCAAGAGACCCAGTACTTC. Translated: CASSISGRSQETQYF.

CDR3 nucleotides: TGTGCCAGCAGTTTATATGGGGGGAATTACGAGCAGTACTTC. This translates into CASSLYGGNYEQYF. The V gene is TRBV27, the J gene TRBJ2-7; D is possibly TRBD2 (6 bases). With 1 base removed from V and 4 bases from J, the gap between germline ends came to 11 bases. Germline CDR1 reads MNHEY; CDR2 reads SMNVEV (reference sequence). This CDR3 comprises 14 residues.

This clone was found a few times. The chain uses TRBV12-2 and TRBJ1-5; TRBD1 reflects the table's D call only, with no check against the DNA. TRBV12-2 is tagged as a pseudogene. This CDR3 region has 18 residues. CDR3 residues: CASRLAERTGGINQPQHF. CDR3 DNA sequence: TGTGCAAGTCGCTTAGCGGAAAGGACAGGGGGTATCAATCAGCCCCAGCATTTT.

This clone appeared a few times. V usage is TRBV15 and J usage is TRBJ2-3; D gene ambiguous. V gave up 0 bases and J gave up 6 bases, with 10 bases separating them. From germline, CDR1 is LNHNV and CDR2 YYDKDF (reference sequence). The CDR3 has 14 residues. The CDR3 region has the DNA TGTGCCACCAGCAGAGAAGAGACCAGGGATACGCAGTATTTT. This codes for CATSREETRDTQYF.

CDR3 DNA sequence: TGTGCCAGCAGCCCCCAACTGGGGCAGAATGAAAAACTGTTTTTT. Its protein product is CASSPQLGQNEKLFF. The chain uses TRBV7-2 and TRBJ1-4, with a weak D call TRBD1 (5 bases). V was pared by 5 bases and J by 5 bases, with 15 bases between. The CDR3 is made up of 15 amino acids. Germline V gene sequence: CDR1 SGHTA, CDR2 FQGNSA.

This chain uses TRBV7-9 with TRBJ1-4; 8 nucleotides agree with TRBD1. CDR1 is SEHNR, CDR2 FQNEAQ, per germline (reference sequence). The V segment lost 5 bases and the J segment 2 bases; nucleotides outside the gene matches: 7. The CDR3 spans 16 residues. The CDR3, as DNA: TGTGCCAGCAGCGCGGACAGGGTTACCACTAATGAAAAACTGTTTTTT. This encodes CASSADRVTTNEKLFF.

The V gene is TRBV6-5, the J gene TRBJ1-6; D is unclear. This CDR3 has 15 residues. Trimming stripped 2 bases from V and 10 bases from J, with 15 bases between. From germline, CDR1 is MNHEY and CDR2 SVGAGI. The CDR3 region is CASSYAPEGRSPLHF. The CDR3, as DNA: TGTGCCAGCAGTTACGCCCCAGAGGGAAGATCACCCCTCCACTTT.

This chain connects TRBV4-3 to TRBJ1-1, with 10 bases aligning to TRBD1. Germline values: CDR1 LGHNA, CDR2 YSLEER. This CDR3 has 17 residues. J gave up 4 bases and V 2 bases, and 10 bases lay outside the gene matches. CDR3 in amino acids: CASSQPGWTGGTTEAFF. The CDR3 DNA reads TGCGCCAGCAGCCAACCTGGGTGGACAGGGGGAACCACTGAAGCTTTCTTT.

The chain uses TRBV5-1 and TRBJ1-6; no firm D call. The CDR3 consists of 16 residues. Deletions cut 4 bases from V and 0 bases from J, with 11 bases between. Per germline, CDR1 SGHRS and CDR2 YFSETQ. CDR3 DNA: TGCGCCAGCAGCCTGGGCAGAAGCTCCTATAATTCACCCCTCCACTTT. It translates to CASSLGRSSYNSPLHF.

CDR3 bases: TGTGCCAGCAGTGAGGGATCTAGCGGTCGCAGAGGGGACGAGCAGTACTTC. Residues: CASSEGSSGRRGDEQYF. The V call is TRBV2, the J call TRBJ2-7, with TRBD2 matching over 7 bases. The CDR3 runs 17 residues. Germline-derived CDR1 and CDR2 are SNHLY and FYNNEI. With V trimmed by 3 bases and J by 5 bases, 16 bases remained unmatched.

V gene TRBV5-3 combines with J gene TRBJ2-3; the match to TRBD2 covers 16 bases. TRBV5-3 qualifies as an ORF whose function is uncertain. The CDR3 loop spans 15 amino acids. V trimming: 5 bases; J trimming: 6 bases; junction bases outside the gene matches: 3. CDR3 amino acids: CARRSGLAGGDTQYF. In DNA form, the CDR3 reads TGTGCCAGAAGGTCGGGACTAGCGGGAGGGGATACGCAGTATTTT.

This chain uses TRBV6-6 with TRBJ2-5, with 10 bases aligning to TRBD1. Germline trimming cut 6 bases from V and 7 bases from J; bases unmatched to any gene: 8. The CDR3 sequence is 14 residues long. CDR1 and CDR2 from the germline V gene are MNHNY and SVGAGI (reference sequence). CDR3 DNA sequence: TGTGCCAGCAGAGCTCGGGACAGGGGACGGACCCAGTACTTC. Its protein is CASRARDRGRTQYF.

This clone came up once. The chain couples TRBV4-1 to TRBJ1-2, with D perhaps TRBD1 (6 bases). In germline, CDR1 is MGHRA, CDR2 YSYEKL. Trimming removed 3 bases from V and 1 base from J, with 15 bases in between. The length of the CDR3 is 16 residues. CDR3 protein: CASSHGGARGNYGYTF. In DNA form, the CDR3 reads TGCGCCAGCAGCCATGGGGGGGCCAGAGGTAACTATGGCTACACCTTC.

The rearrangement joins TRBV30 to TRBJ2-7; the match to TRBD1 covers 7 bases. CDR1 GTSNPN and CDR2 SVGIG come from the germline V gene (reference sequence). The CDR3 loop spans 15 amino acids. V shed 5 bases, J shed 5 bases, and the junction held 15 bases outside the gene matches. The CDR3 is CAWDRTGAAIHEQYF. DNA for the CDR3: TGTGCCTGGGACCGCACAGGGGCCGCCATCCACGAGCAGTACTTC.

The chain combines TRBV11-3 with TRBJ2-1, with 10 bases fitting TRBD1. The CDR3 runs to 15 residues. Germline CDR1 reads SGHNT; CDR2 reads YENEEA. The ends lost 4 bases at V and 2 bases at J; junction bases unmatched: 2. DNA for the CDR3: TGTGCCAGCAGCTCGGGGACAGGGGCCTACAATGAGCAGTTCTTC. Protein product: CASSSGTGAYNEQFF.

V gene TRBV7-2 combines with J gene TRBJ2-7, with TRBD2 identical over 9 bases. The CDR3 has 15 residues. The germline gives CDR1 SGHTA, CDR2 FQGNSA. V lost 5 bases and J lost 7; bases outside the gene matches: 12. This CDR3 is CASSEPGLAIREQYF. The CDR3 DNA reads TGTGCCAGCAGCGAACCGGGACTAGCCATCCGGGAGCAGTACTTC.

Here the CDR3 reads CSVEDQSTDTQYF. CDR3 nucleotide sequence: TGCAGCGTTGAAGATCAATCCACAGATACGCAGTATTTT. The chain is built from TRBV29-1 and TRBJ2-3; no definite D call. Germline-derived CDR1 and CDR2 are SQVTM and ANQGSEA. V was cut by 0 bases and J by 2 bases, with 6 bases left in between. CDR3 length equals 13 residues.

The CDR3 coding sequence is TGTGCCAGTAGTCCAGGGCCGAGACAGCCCCAGCATTTT. Translating it yields CASSPGPRQPQHF. The chain employs TRBV19 and TRBJ1-5; the D gene is possibly TRBD1 (5 bases). Germline V gene sequence: CDR1 LNHDA, CDR2 SQIVND (reference sequence). Trimming cost V 5 bases and J 7 bases, with 12 bases left between them. The CDR3 is made up of 13 amino acids.

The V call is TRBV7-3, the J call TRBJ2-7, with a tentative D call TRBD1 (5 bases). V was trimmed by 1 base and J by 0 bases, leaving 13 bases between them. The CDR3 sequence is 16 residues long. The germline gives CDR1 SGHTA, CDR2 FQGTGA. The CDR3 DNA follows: TGTGCCAGCAGCTTAAGGGGCGGAACGAGCTCCTACGAGCAGTACTTC. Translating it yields CASSLRGGTSSYEQYF.